The 17 T cell receptor beta chains given below trace back to one sample, sequenced in a study of post-analysis software for immune sequencing data (dated by TCRdb to between 2014 and 2016). Their target antigens are unknown. On the study overall, not on this receptor specifically: Significantly higher frequencies in patients than in controls were found for a few TRBV segments, including TRBV5-6, TRBV5-1 and TRBV20-1.

Libraries were constructed by PCR. Sequenced using an Illumina HiSeq 2500. To reduce PCR and sequencing biases, unique molecular identifiers were built into the TCR beta cDNA libraries. TCRdb reran the public reads through fastp at Q25 and MiXCR, keeping productive beta chains. Rows are unified per CDR3 protein, each entry keeping the most common DNA and genes. For this sample the table gives roughly 600,000 distinct CDR3 sequences, of which 40% to 50% were detected only once. The ten most abundant clones make up under 2% of the sample. Sequencing was carried out using blood. The receptors derive from a girl aged 10-17 years with multiple sclerosis.

This clonotype has more than one count but fewer than ten. The rearrangement links TRBV4-1 to TRBJ1-2; tentative D call: TRBD1 (6 bases). The CDR3 is 18 amino acids. The V end was cut by 0 bases, the J end by 0 bases, with 17 bases between. The V gene's germline CDR1 is MGHRA and CDR2 YSYEKL. CDR3 nucleotides: TGCGCCAGCAGCCAAGATCAGGAGCGCAGGGGCTCTAACTATGGCTACACCTTC. Translated: CASSQDQERRGSNYGYTF.

The chain is built from TRBV11-2 and TRBJ2-5; D is perhaps TRBD2 (6 bases). CDR3 length: 13 amino acids. Germline V gene lookup returns CDR1 SGHAT and CDR2 FQNNGV. V lost 4 bases to trimming and J lost 11 bases, with 17 bases between them. CDR3 in DNA: TGTGCCAGCAGCTCCTCCGGGCGGGATATGCAGTACTTC. Protein sequence: CASSSSGRDMQYF.

The V gene is TRBV10-3, the J gene TRBJ1-2; 9 nucleotides agree with TRBD1. The CDR3 is 13 residues long. V lost 3 bases and J lost 7; bases outside the gene matches: 3. Germline V lookup: CDR1 ENHRY, CDR2 SYGVKD. CDR3 bases: TGTGCCATCAGTGAAGGACAGGGGAGTGGCTACACCTTC. Translation gives CAISEGQGSGYTF.

The J gene is TRBJ2-1, the V gene TRBV11-2; 7 positions agree with TRBD2. Germline-derived CDR1 and CDR2 are SGHAT and FQNNGV. The CDR3 loop spans 17 amino acids. V lost 5 bases and J lost 4; bases outside the gene matches: 14. The CDR3, as DNA: TGTGCCAGCAGCCCAGCGGGAACTAGCCGGAATTACAATGAGCAGTTCTTC. Translation gives CASSPAGTSRNYNEQFF.

This clonotype came up a few times. The chain couples TRBV27 to TRBJ2-6; no clear D gene. Per germline, CDR1 MNHEY and CDR2 SMNVEV (reference sequence). The CDR3 contains 17 residues. Trimming shortened V by 7 bases and J by 4 bases, and 20 bases separated the two germline ends. The CDR3 DNA follows: TGTGCCAGCACTCGGTGGGCTCTGAGGAACGGGGCCAACGTCCTGACTTTC. This gives the protein CASTRWALRNGANVLTF.

There are a few counts of this clonotype. The rearrangement uses TRBV29-1 and TRBJ2-1, with 11 bases matching TRBD2. V was clipped by 7 bases and J by 5 bases; unmatched bases: 7. The CDR3 extends over 14 amino acids. The V gene's germline CDR1 is SQVTM and CDR2 ANQGSEA. CDR3 DNA: TGCAGCGCTCCCGCGACTAGCGGGAACAATGAGCAGTTCTTC. Translating it yields CSAPATSGNNEQFF.

This clonotype showed up just a few times. The V gene is TRBV25-1, the J gene TRBJ2-2; 8 nucleotides align to TRBD1. CDR1 is MGHDK, CDR2 SYGVNS, per germline. V was pared by 2 bases and J by 5 bases, with 7 bases of the junction left unmatched. The CDR3 is 16 residues long. In DNA, the CDR3 is TGTGCCAGCAGTGAACCGGACAGGGAAGTAACCGGGGAGCTGTTTTTT. Protein: CASSEPDREVTGELFF.

The chain couples TRBV27 to TRBJ2-7, with D possibly matching TRBD2 (5 bases). V was clipped by 6 bases and J by 0 bases, with 12 bases between them. CDR3 length: 14 amino acids. Germline V gene data show CDR1 as MNHEY and CDR2 as SMNVEV (reference sequence). The CDR3, as DNA: TGTGCCAGCAGCCGTTACGGGGACTCCTACGAGCAGTACTTC. Residues: CASSRYGDSYEQYF.

The V gene is TRBV28, the J gene TRBJ1-2; D gene unclear. CDR1 and CDR2 from the germline V gene are MDHEN and SYDVKM. This CDR3 has 13 residues. V was cut by 1 base and J by 8 bases, with 11 bases left in between. The CDR3 DNA reads as TGTGCCAGCAGTTTATCCGGGGTGGGAGGCTACACCTTC. It is translated as CASSLSGVGGYTF.

This chain links TRBV5-5 with TRBJ1-2; D is possibly TRBD1 (6 bases). The germline CDR1 and CDR2 sequences are SGHKS and YYEKEE (reference sequence). V lost 0 bases and J 7 bases, leaving 22 bases between the germline ends. CDR3 size: 17 residues. CDR3 in amino acids: CASSLAPSGGTGCGYTF. In DNA form, the CDR3 reads TGTGCCAGCAGCTTGGCCCCCAGCGGGGGAACAGGGTGTGGCTACACCTTC.

This rearrangement joins TRBV10-3 to TRBJ2-3; the match to TRBD2 covers 7 bases. Germline V CDR1 and CDR2: ENHRY, SYGVKD. V shed 2 bases, J shed 1 base, and the junction held 3 bases outside the gene matches. There are 15 residues in the CDR3. CDR3 DNA sequence: TGTGCCATCAGTGAGAACCTAGCGGGCACAGATACGCAGTATTTT. The encoded protein is CAISENLAGTDTQYF.

Notes on this clonotype: A clone one base away is much larger, so this may be a read error. V usage is TRBV29-1 and J usage is TRBJ1-1; D not resolved. The CDR3 is made up of 13 amino acids. Germline V gene data show CDR1 as SQVTM and CDR2 as ANQGSEA. With 6 bases removed from V and 3 bases from J, the gap between germline ends came to 14 bases. CDR3 in amino acids: CSVRSTVDTEAFF. CDR3 nucleotides: TGCAGCGTGCGCTCGACGGTGGACACTGAAGCTTTCTTT.

This clonotype has just a few counts. V usage is TRBV12-3 or TRBV12-4 and J usage is TRBJ1-2; D unresolved. The CDR3 loop spans 12 amino acids. V was pared by 2 bases and J by 5 bases, with 6 bases between. This CDR3 reads CASSLYGYGYTF. The CDR3 DNA sequence: TGTGCCAGCAGTTTATATGGGTATGGCTACACCTTC.

This clonotype showed up many times. The chain couples TRBV20-1 to TRBJ1-5, with D possibly being TRBD1 (6 bases). The CDR3 covers 14 residues. Looked up from germline, CDR1 is DFQATT and CDR2 is SNEGSKA (reference sequence). V was trimmed by 6 bases and J by 7 bases, leaving 19 bases between them. The CDR3 coding sequence is TGCAGTGCCCCCGACCCCAGGGGTGGCCAGCCCCAGCATTTT. Residues: CSAPDPRGGQPQHF.

This clonotype was picked up a small number of times. The V and J genes are TRBV7-6 and TRBJ2-5, with unresolved D. The CDR3 is 15 amino acids. Germline CDR1 SGHVS, CDR2 FNYEAQ. Trimming shortened V by 1 base and J by 5 bases, and 14 bases separated the two germline ends. The CDR3 spells CASSLEPRSMETQYF. CDR3 in DNA: TGTGCCAGCAGCTTAGAACCCCGGAGTATGGAGACCCAGTACTTC.

V and J are TRBV10-3 and TRBJ1-6; 10 bases match TRBD1. V was pared by 6 bases and J by 11 bases, with 7 bases of the junction left unmatched. CDR1 and CDR2 (germline): ENHRY, SYGVKD. CDR3 size: 14 residues. The CDR3 region has the DNA TGTGCCATCAGGCTAGACAGGGGGCCCGCACCCCTCCACTTT. It is translated as CAIRLDRGPAPLHF.

The table lists this clonotype with a few counts. The chain is built from TRBV12-3 or TRBV12-4 and TRBJ1-1; D might be TRBD1 (6 bases). CDR3 length equals 16 residues. V was pared by 1 base and J by 2 bases, with 14 bases between. The DNA for the CDR3 is TGTGCCAGCAGTTTAGTAGGCCGGGGGCCAAACACTGAAGCTTTCTTT. The encoded protein is CASSLVGRGPNTEAFF.